The 18 T cell receptor beta chains given below trace back to one sample, sequenced in a study of blood T cell repertoires in COVID-19. TCRdb's copy holds only in-frame clones and misses some; the assay was immunoSEQ multiplex PCR. The sample includes about 210,000 clones, roughly 87% seen only once; the top ten take around a tenth. Sequenced: PBMCs or T cells enriched from blood (not recorded which). The receptors derive from a man between 18 and 35 years old with acute COVID-19.

This chain links TRBV11-2 with TRBJ2-7, with TRBD1 identical over 11 bases. Germline CDR1 reads SGHAT; CDR2 reads FQNNGV. After removal of 3 bases from V and 6 bases from J, the junction contained 10 bases not matched to a gene. CDR3 length: 16 residues. The DNA of the CDR3 is TGTGCCAGCAGCTTTAAAGTCGCCGGGACAGGGGGCGAGCAGTACTTC. Protein: CASSFKVAGTGGEQYF. Based on the CDR3 plus reference TRBV11-2 and TRBJ2-7, the full variable domain is EAGVAQSPRYKIIEKRQSVAFWCNPISGHATLYWYQQILGQGPKLLIQFQNNGVVDDSQLPKDRFSAERLKGVDSTLKIQPAKLEDSAVYLCASSFKVAGTGGEQYFGPGTRLTVT.

Here the CDR3 reads CASRLGGDINYGYTF. In DNA, the CDR3 is TGTGCCAGCAGGTTGGGAGGGGATATTAACTATGGCTACACCTTC. The chain has TRBV6-5 and TRBJ1-2; D possibly corresponds to TRBD1 (5 bases). Germline V lookup: CDR1 MNHEY, CDR2 SVGAGI. CDR3 length: 15 amino acids. V was pared by 6 bases and J by 1 base, with 15 bases between.

This clone was counted once. The chain combines TRBV24-1 with TRBJ2-2; D is perhaps TRBD2 (6 bases). Germline CDR1 is KGHDR and CDR2 is SFDVKD. The CDR3 covers 14 residues. V was trimmed by 5 bases and J by 2 bases, leaving 8 bases between them. As DNA, the CDR3 is TGTGCCACCAGTGCGGGAGCCAACACCGGGGAGCTGTTTTTT. Its translation: CATSAGANTGELFF.

The chain carries TRBV30 and TRBJ1-4; a weak D match, TRBD1 (6 bases). The V gene's germline CDR1 is GTSNPN and CDR2 SVGIG (reference sequence). V lost 4 bases and J 1 base, leaving 19 bases between the germline ends. The length of the CDR3 is 17 residues. CDR3 residues: CAWKVYRARLTNEKLFF. CDR3 nucleotides: TGTGCCTGGAAAGTGTACAGGGCCCGCTTAACTAATGAAAAACTGTTTTTT.

In its sample, this clone was seen once. The chain links TRBV4-3 to TRBJ2-2; D may be TRBD2 (5 bases). Deletions cut 0 bases from V and 5 bases from J, with 13 bases between. The CDR3 loop spans 16 amino acids. Germline loops: CDR1 LGHNA, CDR2 YSLEER. The chain's CDR3 is CASSQEVRGWTGELFF. In nucleotides, the CDR3 is TGCGCCAGCAGCCAAGAGGTTCGGGGATGGACCGGGGAGCTGTTTTTT.

The rearrangement joins TRBV28 to TRBJ1-1, with 8 bases identical to TRBD1. Losses at the gene ends were 7 bases for V and 6 bases for J; bases not matched to a gene: 10. Germline assignment: CDR1 MDHEN and CDR2 SYDVKM. This CDR3 region has 14 residues. The CDR3 DNA reads as TGTGCCAGCATCCATGTACAGGGGGGTGCTGAAGCTTTCTTT. It codes for CASIHVQGGAEAFF.

CDR3 loop: CASSIWEGQETQYF. The CDR3 nucleotides are TGTGCCAGTAGTATCTGGGAGGGCCAAGAGACCCAGTACTTC. The chain joins TRBV19 to TRBJ2-5, with 7 bases identical to TRBD2. The CDR3 spans 14 residues. V dropped 3 bases and J dropped 1; count of bases not matched to a gene: 2. Germline V gene sequence: CDR1 LNHDA, CDR2 SQIVND (reference sequence). Based on the CDR3 plus reference TRBV19 and TRBJ2-5, the full variable domain is DGGITQSPKYLFRKEGQNVTLSCEQNLNHDAMYWYRQDPGQGLRLIYYSQIVNDFQKGDIAEGYSVSREKKESFPLTVTSAQKNPTAFYLCASSIWEGQETQYFGPGTRLLVL.

The rearrangement uses TRBV27 and TRBJ2-1; 8 bases map to TRBD2. Germline V gives CDR1 MNHEY, CDR2 SMNVEV (reference sequence). The length of the CDR3 is 14 residues. V trimming: 2 bases; J trimming: 5 bases; junction bases outside the gene matches: 2. The CDR3, as DNA: TGTGCCAGCAGTTTACTCGGGAGGGACAATGAGCAGTTCTTC. Translated: CASSLLGRDNEQFF.

The V and J genes are TRBV11-2 and TRBJ2-7; possible D gene TRBD1, 6 bases. Trimming left V 3 bases short and J 7 bases short, with 19 bases between. The CDR3 sequence is 15 residues long. The V gene's germline CDR1 is SGHAT and CDR2 FQNNGV. CDR3 nucleotide sequence: TGTGCCAGCAGCTTTTACGGGACACAAGATTGGGAGCAGTACTTC. Amino acids: CASSFYGTQDWEQYF.

V gene TRBV28 combines with J gene TRBJ2-3; D is undetermined. The CDR3 covers 13 residues. V lost 5 bases and J 6 bases, leaving 12 bases between the germline ends. The germline CDR1 and CDR2 sequences are MDHEN and SYDVKM. CDR3 sequence (DNA): TGTGCCAGCAGTCCCCGGTCGGTCGATACGCAGTATTTT. Protein: CASSPRSVDTQYF.

This clone was recorded once. The J gene is TRBJ1-1, the V gene TRBV11-2; a weak D match, TRBD1 (6 bases). The CDR3 consists of 17 residues. The germline V and J ends were trimmed by 1 base and 1 base, with 16 bases remaining between them. Per germline, CDR1 SGHAT and CDR2 FQNNGV. The CDR3 region is CASSLGHFRDKNTEAFF. As DNA, the CDR3 is TGTGCCAGCAGCTTAGGGCACTTCCGGGACAAGAACACTGAAGCTTTCTTT.

The genes are TRBV4-3 and TRBJ2-7; 8 nucleotides line up with TRBD2. CDR1 and CDR2 (germline): LGHNA, YSLEER. J was trimmed by 6 bases and V by 4 bases; bases with no gene match: 17. The CDR3 totals 17 residues. For the CDR3, the DNA is TGCGCCAGCAGCCTTAAGAGGTGGGGTGGAACTAGCGGCGAGCAGTACTTC. This encodes CASSLKRWGGTSGEQYF.

This clone was detected once. The chain recombines TRBV7-2 with TRBJ1-2; possible D gene TRBD1, 5 bases. The CDR3 is made up of 13 amino acids. V lost 4 bases to trimming and J lost 8 bases, with 14 bases between them. Germline V gene sequence: CDR1 SGHTA, CDR2 FQGNSA. CDR3 DNA: TGTGCCAGCAGCTCCTCGGGGGAGTGGGGCTACACCTTC. It yields the protein CASSSSGEWGYTF. The whole variable domain, remainder taken from reference TRBV7-2 and TRBJ1-2, is GAGVSQSPSNKVTEKGKDVELRCDPISGHTALYWYRQSLGQGLEFLIYFQGNSAPDKSGLPSDRFSAERTGGSVSTLTIQRTQQEDSAVYLCASSSSGEWGYTFGSGTRLTVV.

This clone was counted a single time. The V call is TRBV15, the J call TRBJ1-2; D perhaps matches TRBD1 (5 bases). CDR3 length equals 13 residues. Germline assignment: CDR1 LNHNV and CDR2 YYDKDF (reference sequence). The germline V and J ends were trimmed by 6 bases and 5 bases, with 13 bases remaining between them. CDR3 DNA sequence: TGTGCCACCAGTAAGGACAACGTTTATGGCTACACCTTC. The encoded protein is CATSKDNVYGYTF.

V and J are TRBV6-5 and TRBJ1-3, with D perhaps matching TRBD1 (6 bases). Germline CDR1 is MNHEY and CDR2 is SVGAGI. V shed 6 bases and J shed 0 bases, with 9 bases lying between them. The CDR3 totals 14 residues. CDR3 amino acids: CASSQGSSGNTIYF. The CDR3 nucleotides are TGTGCCAGCAGCCAGGGGAGCTCTGGAAACACCATATATTTT.

The chain has TRBV2 and TRBJ2-5, with D unresolved. CDR1 SNHLY and CDR2 FYNNEI come from the germline V gene. The CDR3 runs to 11 residues. Trimming took off 8 bases at V and 3 bases at J, with 7 bases between the two ends. The CDR3 DNA reads as TGTGCCAGCTCAACAGAAGAGACCCAGTACTTC. Translated, it gives CASSTEETQYF. Using reference TRBV2 and TRBJ2-5 for the parts outside the CDR3, the full variable domain is EPEVTQTPSHQVTQMGQEVILRCVPISNHLYFYWYRQILGQKVEFLVSFYNNEISEKSEIFDDQFSVERPDGSNFTLKIRSTKLEDSAMYFCASSTEETQYFGPGTRLLVL.

The CDR3 sequence: CASSYFSTNEKLFF. The CDR3 DNA follows: TGTGCCAGCAGCTACTTCTCAACTAATGAAAAACTGTTTTTT. The chain uses TRBV14 and TRBJ1-4, with unresolved D. The CDR3 consists of 14 residues. The ends were cut back, 5 bases at V and 0 bases at J, with 7 bases in the middle. Germline V gives CDR1 SGHDN, CDR2 FVKESK.

This clone was observed a few times. This chain links TRBV30 with TRBJ2-2; 9 nucleotides line up with TRBD2. V gave up 2 bases and J gave up 1 base; unmatched junction bases: 5. The germline V gene has CDR1 GTSNPN and CDR2 SVGIG (reference sequence). The CDR3 contains 16 residues. This CDR3 is CAWSPWTSENTGELFF. The CDR3 DNA follows: TGTGCCTGGAGTCCATGGACTAGCGAGAACACCGGGGAGCTGTTTTTT. Combining the CDR3 with reference TRBV30 and TRBJ2-2 gives the whole variable domain SQTIHQWPATLVQPVGSPLSLECTVEGTSNPNLYWYRQAAGRGLQLLFYSVGIGQISSEVPQNLSASRPQDRQFILSSKKLLLSDSGFYLCAWSPWTSENTGELFFGEGSRLTVL.